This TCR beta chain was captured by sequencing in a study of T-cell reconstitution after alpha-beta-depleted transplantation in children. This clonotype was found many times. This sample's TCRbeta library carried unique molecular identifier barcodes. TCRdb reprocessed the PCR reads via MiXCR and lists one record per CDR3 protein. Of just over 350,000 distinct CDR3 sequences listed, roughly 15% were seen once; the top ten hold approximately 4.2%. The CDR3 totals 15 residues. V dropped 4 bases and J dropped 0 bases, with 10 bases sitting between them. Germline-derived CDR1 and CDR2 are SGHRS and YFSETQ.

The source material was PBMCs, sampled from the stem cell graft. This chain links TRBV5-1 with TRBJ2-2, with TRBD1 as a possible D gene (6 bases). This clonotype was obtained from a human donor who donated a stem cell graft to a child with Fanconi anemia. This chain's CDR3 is CASSVTGTNTGELFF. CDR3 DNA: TGCGCCAGCAGCGTAACAGGGACGAACACCGGGGAGCTGTTTTTT.